These 4 T cell receptor beta chains share one sample of origin, sequenced in a study of blood T cell repertoires in COVID-19. Assay: immunoSEQ multiplex PCR; the TCRdb copy retains only in-frame clones and omits some. The sample lists some 270,000 clones; approximately 89% were seen once. The specimen was PBMCs or T cells enriched from blood (not recorded which). The origin of the receptors is a woman aged 55-70 years who had recovered from COVID-19.

This clone showed up just once. CDR3 coding DNA: TGTGCCACTACCAAGGGACAGGGTTACGACAATGAGCAGTTCTTC. Its translation is CATTKGQGYDNEQFF. This chain connects TRBV6-5 to TRBJ2-1; 9 bases match TRBD1. V lost 10 bases and J lost 5; bases outside the gene matches: 12. The germline V gene has CDR1 MNHEY and CDR2 SVGAGI. The CDR3 is made up of 15 amino acids.

The rearrangement links TRBV5-6 to TRBJ1-1; the match to TRBD1 covers 9 bases. The CDR3 contains 13 residues. J lost 8 bases, V lost 4 bases, and 6 bases had no gene match. The germline V gene encodes CDR1 SGHDT and CDR2 YYEEEE. CDR3 region: CASSHRDRVEAFF. In DNA form, the CDR3 reads TGTGCCAGCAGCCACCGGGACAGGGTGGAAGCTTTCTTT.

This chain uses TRBV6-5 with TRBJ1-4, with 7 bases that match TRBD1. Germline assignment: CDR1 MNHEY and CDR2 SVGAGI. The trim removed 2 bases at V and 11 bases at J, leaving 8 bases unmatched. This CDR3 is built from 14 residues. The CDR3 loop reads CASSYGDSAGKLFF. As DNA, the CDR3 is TGTGCCAGCAGTTACGGGGACAGCGCGGGGAAACTGTTTTTT.

This sequence joins TRBV20-1 and TRBJ2-1; D unresolved. Germline V gene data show CDR1 as DFQATT and CDR2 as SNEGSKA (reference sequence). The CDR3 is made up of 11 amino acids. Trimming took off 6 bases at V and 9 bases at J, with 12 bases between the two ends. This chain's CDR3 is CSASYFLEQFF. In DNA form, the CDR3 reads TGCAGTGCCTCCTATTTTCTTGAGCAGTTCTTC.